Ten or more counts support the clone carrying this T cell receptor beta chain. This entry belongs to a study of kidney transplant recipient with SARS-CoV-2 infection. TCRdb independently ran MiXCR on the reads; one entry per CDR3 protein. The sample consists of roughly 230,000 distinct CDR3 sequences, about 30% of them appearing once. The clonotype originates from a male patient aged 30 to 39 who had COVID-19 and was a kidney transplant recipient. Some T cells may be transferred from the graft donor. Source: a blood sample, taken at baseline and between days 110 and 120 from a kidney transplant recipient.

DNA of the CDR3: TGCGCCAGCAGCTTGGCCCCCGGAAACACCATATATTTT. Translated, it gives CASSLAPGNTIYF. V gene TRBV5-1 combines with J gene TRBJ1-3; D unresolved. There are 13 residues in the CDR3. From germline, CDR1 is SGHRS and CDR2 YFSETQ. The V end lost 0 bases, the J end lost 4 bases, and 5 bases lay between the germline ends.